The 32 T cell receptor beta chains listed next were all sequenced from one sample in a study of cytomegalovirus exposure and HLA in healthy donors. Generated by immunoSEQ multiplex PCR, the TCRdb table keeps only in-frame clones and is missing some. The sample has about 54,000 clones, approximately 90% seen once. The sample was PBMCs. These receptors were taken from a woman aged 18 to 35 in good health and CMV-seropositive.

This clone was recorded a few times. Other DNA sequences in this sample translate to the same CDR3. The chain links TRBV30 to TRBJ2-6, with 7 positions matching TRBD1. The CDR3 runs 21 residues. Germline loops: CDR1 GTSNPN, CDR2 SVGIG (reference sequence). V was clipped by 3 bases and J by 4 bases; unmatched bases: 24. CDR3 loop: CAWRSPSLRDSKGRGANVLTF. The CDR3 DNA follows: TGTGCCTGGAGGTCCCCGTCACTCCGGGACAGTAAAGGGCGGGGGGCCAACGTCCTGACTTTC.

The chain employs TRBV5-1 and TRBJ2-7; 7 bases line up with TRBD1. CDR3 length: 15 residues. CDR1 and CDR2 from the germline V gene are SGHRS and YFSETQ. The V and J ends lost 7 bases and 7 bases, in that order; junction bases with no gene match: 17. The CDR3 region has the DNA TGCGCCAGCGCTCTAACCCGAAACAGGGGCGAGGAGCAGTACTTC. It translates to CASALTRNRGEEQYF. Complete variable domain (other parts from reference TRBV5-1 and TRBJ2-7): KAGVTQTPRYLIKTRGQQVTLSCSPISGHRSVSWYQQTPGQGLQFLFEYFSETQRNKGNFPGRFSGRQFSNSRSEMNVSTLELGDSALYLCASALTRNRGEEQYFGPGTRLTVT.

V usage is TRBV5-1 and J usage is TRBJ2-7; the match to TRBD1 covers 7 bases. Germline CDR1 SGHRS, CDR2 YFSETQ. CDR3 size: 14 residues. The trim removed 1 base at V and 3 bases at J, leaving 4 bases unmatched. This CDR3 is CASSLKQGSYEQYF. CDR3 in DNA: TGCGCCAGCAGCTTGAAACAGGGGAGCTACGAGCAGTACTTC.

The chain links TRBV11-2 to TRBJ1-1; D not resolved. Looked up from germline, CDR1 is SGHAT and CDR2 is FQNNGV. The CDR3 length is 13 residues. Deletions cut 2 bases from V and 6 bases from J, with 10 bases between. The CDR3 nucleotides are TGTGCCAGCAGCTTAAACCAACAAGCTGAAGCTTTCTTT. The encoded protein is CASSLNQQAEAFF.

The J gene is TRBJ2-5, the V gene TRBV19; 10 bases align to TRBD1. The germline CDR1 and CDR2 sequences are LNHDA and SQIVND (reference sequence). The CDR3 has 13 residues. V lost 10 bases, J lost 5 bases, and 7 bases stayed unmatched. For the CDR3, the DNA is TGTGCCACCCAATCGACAGGGGGCGAGACCCAGTACTTC. It translates to CATQSTGGETQYF. Full variable domain (outside the CDR3, taken from reference TRBV19 and TRBJ2-5): DGGITQSPKYLFRKEGQNVTLSCEQNLNHDAMYWYRQDPGQGLRLIYYSQIVNDFQKGDIAEGYSVSREKKESFPLTVTSAQKNPTAFYLCATQSTGGETQYFGPGTRLLVL.

The chain joins TRBV6-5 to TRBJ2-5; weak D call: TRBD1 (7 bases). V dropped 6 bases and J dropped 1 base, with 15 bases sitting between them. There are 15 residues in the CDR3. The germline V gene has CDR1 MNHEY and CDR2 SVGAGI. CDR3 region: CASSVNQGGQETQYF. CDR3 nucleotides: TGTGCCAGCAGCGTCAACCAGGGGGGCCAAGAGACCCAGTACTTC.

V is TRBV27 and J is TRBJ2-7; unclear D gene. Trimming removed 4 bases at V and 2 bases at J, with 12 bases between. The CDR3 extends over 14 amino acids. CDR1 and CDR2 (germline): MNHEY, SMNVEV (reference sequence). The CDR3 region is CASSYLINPYEQYF. The CDR3 region has the DNA TGTGCCAGCAGTTATTTAATTAATCCCTACGAGCAGTACTTC.

V usage is TRBV9 and J usage is TRBJ1-1; D gene unclear. This CDR3 is built from 15 residues. Germline CDR1 is SGDLS and CDR2 is YYNGEE. Trimming removed 3 bases from V and 6 bases from J, with 18 bases in between. CDR3 coding DNA: TGTGCCAGCAGCGGGTCCGGCGGGGAGAGGCCTGAAGCTTTCTTT. Protein: CASSGSGGERPEAFF.

The rearrangement links TRBV14 to TRBJ1-5, with D possibly being TRBD1 (6 bases). The length of the CDR3 is 16 residues. V dropped 5 bases and J dropped 7 bases, with 21 bases sitting between them. Germline loops: CDR1 SGHDN, CDR2 FVKESK. The CDR3: CASSFLIQGEGQPQHF. CDR3 coding DNA: TGTGCCAGCAGCTTCCTCATACAGGGAGAGGGGCAGCCCCAGCATTTT.

This chain links TRBV6-6 with TRBJ1-5; TRBD1 agrees at 8 bases. Germline assignment: CDR1 MNHNY and CDR2 SVGAGI (reference sequence). The CDR3 totals 14 residues. V gave up 7 bases and J gave up 6 bases; unmatched junction bases: 8. The CDR3 loop is CASTAGGAGQPQHF. CDR3 nucleotide sequence: TGTGCCAGCACTGCAGGGGGCGCGGGTCAGCCCCAGCATTTT.

This sequence joins TRBV30 and TRBJ2-5; D is perhaps TRBD2 (6 bases). V lost 1 base, J lost 5 bases, and 14 bases lay in between. Germline-derived CDR1 and CDR2 are GTSNPN and SVGIG (reference sequence). This CDR3 is built from 14 residues. In DNA, the CDR3 is TGTGCCTGGAGTGAACTAGCTCCTCGGGAGACCCAGTACTTC. This translates into CAWSELAPRETQYF. Combining the CDR3 with reference TRBV30 and TRBJ2-5 gives the whole variable domain SQTIHQWPATLVQPVGSPLSLECTVEGTSNPNLYWYRQAAGRGLQLLFYSVGIGQISSEVPQNLSASRPQDRQFILSSKKLLLSDSGFYLCAWSELAPRETQYFGPGTRLLVL.

The rearrangement links TRBV6-1 to TRBJ2-7, with unresolved D. CDR1 is MNHNS and CDR2 is SASEGT in the germline V gene. This CDR3 is built from 15 residues. Between the trimmed V and J ends, which lost 10 bases and 6 bases, there was a span of 25 bases. The CDR3 coding sequence is TGTGCCATCCCTCGGGTCGGCCCATTTCCCGGCGAGCAGTACTTC. It specifies CAIPRVGPFPGEQYF.

This chain uses TRBV6-5 with TRBJ1-2; D is ambiguous. The germline CDR1 and CDR2 sequences are MNHEY and SVGAGI. The CDR3 totals 16 residues. Trimming removed 2 bases from V and 1 base from J, with 14 bases in between. CDR3 nucleotides: TGTGCCAGCAGTTACACGGCGAGAGACTTTAACTATGGCTACACCTTC. It encodes CASSYTARDFNYGYTF.

This chain links TRBV30 with TRBJ2-7, with D perhaps matching TRBD1 (7 bases). CDR3 size: 15 residues. With 3 bases removed from V and 8 bases from J, the gap between germline ends came to 23 bases. Germline-derived CDR1 and CDR2 are GTSNPN and SVGIG (reference sequence). CDR3 residues: CAWSPGGTTLRKQYF. The CDR3 nucleotides read TGTGCCTGGAGCCCAGGGGGGACAACCCTACGAAAGCAGTACTTC. Combining the CDR3 with reference TRBV30 and TRBJ2-7 gives the whole variable domain SQTIHQWPATLVQPVGSPLSLECTVEGTSNPNLYWYRQAAGRGLQLLFYSVGIGQISSEVPQNLSASRPQDRQFILSSKKLLLSDSGFYLCAWSPGGTTLRKQYFGPGTRLTVT.

The chain carries TRBV2 and TRBJ1-1, with D tentatively TRBD1 (5 bases). Per germline, CDR1 SNHLY and CDR2 FYNNEI. The V end lost 4 bases, the J end lost 0 bases, and 12 bases lay between the germline ends. The CDR3 runs to 15 residues. In DNA form, the CDR3 reads TGTGCCAGCAGTGCAGACAGCGACATGAACACTGAAGCTTTCTTT. It codes for CASSADSDMNTEAFF. Drawing the rest from reference TRBV2 and TRBJ1-1, the complete variable domain is EPEVTQTPSHQVTQMGQEVILRCVPISNHLYFYWYRQILGQKVEFLVSFYNNEISEKSEIFDDQFSVERPDGSNFTLKIRSTKLEDSAMYFCASSADSDMNTEAFFGQGTRLTVV.

This chain connects TRBV27 to TRBJ2-7, with a weak D call TRBD1 (5 bases). Deletions cut 3 bases from V and 1 base from J, with 13 bases between. Per the germline V gene, CDR1 is MNHEY and CDR2 is SMNVEV (reference sequence). The CDR3 extends over 15 amino acids. CDR3 amino acids: CASSFFRTPSYEQYF. CDR3 nucleotides: TGTGCCAGCAGTTTTTTCCGGACACCTTCCTACGAGCAGTACTTC.

The chain is built from TRBV9 and TRBJ2-3; D may be TRBD1 (5 bases). CDR1 and CDR2 from the germline V gene are SGDLS and YYNGEE. The CDR3 length is 15 residues. V lost 3 bases and J lost 13, with 24 bases in between. The CDR3 spells CASSARTSGSSPEYF. In nucleotides, the CDR3 is TGTGCCAGCAGCGCGAGGACATCCGGGTCCTCGCCGGAGTATTTT.

The rearrangement uses TRBV6-4 and TRBJ2-7; D call uncertain. V dropped 10 bases and J dropped 0 bases, with 19 bases sitting between them. Germline-derived CDR1 and CDR2 are MRHNA and SNTAGT. The CDR3 is 15 residues long. For the CDR3, the DNA is TGTGCCACCGAGATCCTGGGCCCTAACTCCTACGAGCAGTACTTC. Protein: CATEILGPNSYEQYF.

The chain links TRBV4-1 to TRBJ2-3, with D perhaps matching TRBD1 (6 bases). Trimming removed 0 bases at V and 8 bases at J, with 6 bases between. Germline V lookup: CDR1 MGHRA, CDR2 YSYEKL. This CDR3 is 12 amino acids long. The DNA for the CDR3 is TGCGCCAGCAGCCAAGAAGGGGGTACGCAGTATTTT. Protein sequence: CASSQEGGTQYF.

The chain carries TRBV28 and TRBJ2-1; 12 bases fit TRBD2. The CDR3 sequence is 15 residues long. Germline CDR1 MDHEN, CDR2 SYDVKM. The V and J ends lost 4 bases and 7 bases, in that order; junction bases with no gene match: 5. The CDR3 DNA is TGTGCCAGCAGTTCCCCTAGCGGGGGGGGGAATGAGCAGTTCTTC. Translated: CASSSPSGGGNEQFF.

The chain employs TRBV5-1 and TRBJ2-2; a weak D match, TRBD1 (7 bases). CDR1 is SGHRS, CDR2 YFSETQ, per germline. The V gene lost 4 bases and the J gene lost 0 bases, with 22 bases spanning the gap. The CDR3 spans 19 residues. DNA of the CDR3: TGCGCCAGCAGCCGGACCCACAGGGGAGGCGAAGCGAACACCGGGGAGCTGTTTTTT. Amino acid sequence: CASSRTHRGGEANTGELFF.

The genes are TRBV19 and TRBJ2-3, with 11 nucleotides matching TRBD1. With V trimmed by 4 bases and J by 6 bases, 6 bases remained unmatched. The CDR3 runs to 15 residues. Germline CDR1 is LNHDA and CDR2 is SQIVND (reference sequence). The CDR3, as DNA: TGTGCCAGTAGTACCGGACAGGGGGCAAGGGATACGCAGTATTTT. Protein product: CASSTGQGARDTQYF. Using reference TRBV19 and TRBJ2-3 for the parts outside the CDR3, the full variable domain is DGGITQSPKYLFRKEGQNVTLSCEQNLNHDAMYWYRQDPGQGLRLIYYSQIVNDFQKGDIAEGYSVSREKKESFPLTVTSAQKNPTAFYLCASSTGQGARDTQYFGPGTRLTVL.

The rearrangement links TRBV4-3 to TRBJ2-2; the D is unclear. Germline V gives CDR1 LGHNA, CDR2 YSLEER. The CDR3 extends over 14 amino acids. Deletions cut 0 bases from V and 7 bases from J, with 9 bases between. The CDR3 nucleotides are TGCGCCAGCAGCCAAGATCGGTATGGCGGGGAGCTGTTTTTT. This sequence encodes CASSQDRYGGELFF.

This rearrangement joins TRBV7-9 to TRBJ1-2; TRBD1 agrees at 8 bases. The trim removed 3 bases at V and 6 bases at J, leaving 3 bases unmatched. CDR1 and CDR2 from the germline V gene are SEHNR and FQNEAQ (reference sequence). This CDR3 spans 13 amino acids. Here the CDR3 DNA reads TGTGCCAGCAGCTTTTCAGGGGGCGATGGCTACACCTTC. It codes for CASSFSGGDGYTF.

V gene TRBV6-1 combines with J gene TRBJ2-7; possibly TRBD2 for D (5 bases). Germline loops: CDR1 MNHNS, CDR2 SASEGT. This CDR3 has 13 residues. V was clipped by 8 bases and J by 7 bases, with 18 bases between them. The CDR3, as DNA: TGTGCCAGCGGAGCGGTTGTCGGCTGGGAGCAGTACTTC. Its protein is CASGAVVGWEQYF.

This clone was counted a single time. The V and J genes are TRBV6-6 and TRBJ2-7; TRBD1 agrees at 8 bases. The CDR3 consists of 16 residues. The germline CDR1 and CDR2 sequences are MNHNY and SVGAGI (reference sequence). Losses at the gene ends were 7 bases for V and 5 bases for J; bases not matched to a gene: 16. The CDR3 nucleotides are TGTGCCAGCACTAAACTCGTCGGGACAGGCGAAAACGAGCAGTACTTC. Translating gives CASTKLVGTGENEQYF.

The CDR3 region has the DNA TGTGCCAGCAGTTTGCAGGGGGTTGGCTATGGCTACACCTTC. As protein: CASSLQGVGYGYTF. The chain has TRBV27 and TRBJ1-2; 7 bases line up with TRBD1. Losses at the gene ends were 3 bases for V and 4 bases for J; bases not matched to a gene: 5. Per germline, CDR1 MNHEY and CDR2 SMNVEV (reference sequence). This CDR3 has 14 amino acids.

The chain recombines TRBV4-1 with TRBJ1-2; possible D gene TRBD1, 5 bases. CDR1 is MGHRA and CDR2 is YSYEKL in the germline V gene. V was pared by 3 bases and J by 4 bases, with 21 bases between. The CDR3 is 17 residues long. This CDR3 reads CASSQGGLKGPAYGYTF. The DNA for the CDR3 is TGCGCCAGCAGCCAGGGGGGGTTAAAGGGGCCGGCCTATGGCTACACCTTC.

This clone was counted only a few times. This rearrangement joins TRBV2 to TRBJ1-6, with D perhaps matching TRBD1 (5 bases). CDR1 and CDR2 (germline): SNHLY, FYNNEI. The V end was cut by 8 bases, the J end by 5 bases, with 7 bases between. CDR3 length: 12 amino acids. The CDR3 coding sequence is TGTGCCAGCGCCAGGGATAATTCACCCCTCCACTTT. Amino acid sequence: CASARDNSPLHF.

The chain recombines TRBV6-4 with TRBJ2-3; 7 bases are a match to TRBD1. V shed 5 bases, J shed 0 bases, and the junction held 5 bases outside the gene matches. Germline CDR1 is MRHNA and CDR2 is SNTAGT. The CDR3 consists of 15 residues. In nucleotides, the CDR3 is TGTGCCAGCAGTCCCGGGACAGCTAGCACAGATACGCAGTATTTT. It yields the protein CASSPGTASTDTQYF.

The chain couples TRBV6-6 to TRBJ2-7; 7 positions match TRBD1. Germline V gives CDR1 MNHNY, CDR2 SVGAGI (reference sequence). The CDR3 runs 14 residues. The junction had 10 bases not matched to a gene; V was cut back by 6 bases and J by 5 bases. The CDR3 here is CASSPDRATHEQYF. Here the CDR3 DNA reads TGTGCCAGCAGCCCCGACAGGGCGACCCACGAGCAGTACTTC.

This clone is classed as medium-sized. The chain carries TRBV5-5 and TRBJ1-6, with D hard to call. Germline V lookup: CDR1 SGHKS, CDR2 YYEKEE (reference sequence). This CDR3 has 16 amino acids. Trimming removed 0 bases from V and 2 bases from J, with 9 bases in between. This CDR3 is CASSLGSWAYNSPLHF. In DNA, the CDR3 is TGTGCCAGCAGCTTGGGGAGTTGGGCCTATAATTCACCCCTCCACTTT.